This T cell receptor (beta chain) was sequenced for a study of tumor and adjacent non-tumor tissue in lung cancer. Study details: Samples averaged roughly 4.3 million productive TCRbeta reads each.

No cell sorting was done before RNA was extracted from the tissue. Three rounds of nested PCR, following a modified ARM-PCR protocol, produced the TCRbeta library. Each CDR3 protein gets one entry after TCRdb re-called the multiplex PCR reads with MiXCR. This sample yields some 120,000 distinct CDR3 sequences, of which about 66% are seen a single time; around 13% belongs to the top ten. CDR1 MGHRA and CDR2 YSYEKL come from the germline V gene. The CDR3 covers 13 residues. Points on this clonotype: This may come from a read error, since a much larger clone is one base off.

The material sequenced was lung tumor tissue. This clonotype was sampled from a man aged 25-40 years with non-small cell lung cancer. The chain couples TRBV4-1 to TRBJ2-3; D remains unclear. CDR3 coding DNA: TGCCCCAGCAGCCCGACTAGCACAGATACGCAGTATTTT. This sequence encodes CPSSPTSTDTQYF.